Only a few counts were recorded for the clone carrying this TCR beta chain. Its matching antigen is unknown. The sample originates from a study of vaccination and CD4 T cells after COVID-19. Findings and limits, study-wide: The median proportion of reactive clones detected only post-vaccination in convalescent patients was 85% to 90%.

Treatment meaning: roughly 11-day PBMC culture with coronavirus spike peptide pools or control peptides (ViraFEST assay). ViraFEST enlarged antigen-specific T cell populations with peptide pools and afterwards sequenced TCRs. PBMCs were cultured at around 2 million per well with 8 to 10 IU/ml IL-2 and around 10 ug/ml peptide pools. Germline lookup yields CDR1 MNHEY and CDR2 SVGEGT. The ends were cut back, 4 bases at V and 9 bases at J, with 12 bases in the middle. The CDR3 runs 12 residues. Cultured CD4+ T-cell DNA underwent Oncomine TCR Beta short-read sequencing. TCRdb reprocessed the PCR reads via MiXCR and lists one record per CDR3 protein. Found here are roughly 16,000 distinct CDR3 sequences, less than 70% of them singletons; the top ten hold 4% to 5%.

The sample was CD4+ T cells from blood, cultured in vitro, taken before SARS-CoV-2 vaccination. This receptor was identified in a human donor who had recovered from COVID-19. The rearrangement joins TRBV6-2 or TRBV6-3 to TRBJ1-1; D unclear. The CDR3: CASSFTGSQAFF. DNA of the CDR3: TGTGCCAGCAGTTTCACCGGGTCCCAAGCTTTCTTT.